The 22 T cell receptor beta chains presented below share a single source sample, sequenced in a study. TCRdb fed the 5' RACE reads into MiXCR, producing one record per CDR3 protein. The sample consists of around 5,600 distinct CDR3 sequences, about 35% of them appearing once. The source material was memory CD4+ T cells sorted from blood. The subset denotes: memory CD4+ T cells, CD4+CD45RO+CD25-. The receptor source for this set is a female donor with breast cancer.

This clonotype was detected many times. CDR3 region: CASSPIRGGTEAFF. The CDR3 DNA is TGTGCCAGCAGCCCCATTAGGGGGGGGACTGAAGCTTTCTTT. The V call is TRBV7-7, the J call TRBJ1-1; D is possibly TRBD1 (6 bases). The CDR3 consists of 14 residues. Per the germline V gene, CDR1 is SSHAT and CDR2 is FNYEAQ (reference sequence). V was shortened by 5 bases and J by 5 bases, with 15 bases between the two germline ends.

This clonotype is classed as medium-sized (0.01 to 0.1%). The chain links TRBV5-5 to TRBJ2-3; 8 positions agree with TRBD1. CDR1 and CDR2 (germline): SGHKS, YYEKEE (reference sequence). The CDR3 extends over 16 amino acids. The V and J ends lost 4 bases and 5 bases, in that order; junction bases with no gene match: 12. In nucleotides, the CDR3 is TGTGCCAGCAGCCCTCCTCAGCAGGGGGCCGGAGATACGCAGTATTTT. It specifies CASSPPQQGAGDTQYF.

In its sample, this clonotype is medium-sized. V and J are TRBV4-2 and TRBJ2-2, with D possibly TRBD1 on 6 matching bases. Trimming shortened V by 4 bases and J by 4 bases, and 19 bases separated the two germline ends. CDR3 length: 17 residues. Germline V gene data show CDR1 as LGHNA and CDR2 as YNFKEQ. This CDR3 is CASSLTPGSGVTGELFF. The CDR3 DNA follows: TGTGCCAGCAGCCTTACACCTGGCTCAGGGGTCACCGGGGAGCTGTTTTTT.

By sample fraction, this clonotype is medium-sized. A read error may account for a junction end that differs from germline. V is TRBV7-7 and J is TRBJ2-6; D may be TRBD1 or TRBD2 (5 bases each). This CDR3 comprises 15 residues. Germline V gene lookup returns CDR1 SSHAT and CDR2 FNYEAQ (reference sequence). CDR3 region: CASSFGAGGANVLTF. The CDR3 coding sequence is TGTGCTAGCAGCTTCGGGGCCGGTGGGGCCAACGTCCTGACTTTC.

This clonotype appeared many times. Since a much larger clone is just one base distant, this may be a read error. The chain employs TRBV7-9 and TRBJ2-7, with D tentatively TRBD2 (6 bases). Looked up from germline, CDR1 is SEHNR and CDR2 is FQNEAQ (reference sequence). Trimming took off 0 bases at V and 5 bases at J, with 14 bases between the two ends. The CDR3 covers 15 residues. CDR3 bases: TGTGCCAGCAGCTTAGCGGGGGGACGTAGCGACGAGCAGTACTTC. Translation: CASSLAGGRSDEQYF.

This clonotype came up many times. The chain employs TRBV25-1 and TRBJ1-1, with D perhaps TRBD1 (5 bases). This CDR3 spans 13 amino acids. CDR1 is MGHDK, CDR2 SYGVNS, per germline. V was shortened by 4 bases and J by 3 bases, with 9 bases between the two germline ends. CDR3 in DNA: TGTGCCAGCAGTGGGGGCAGGGACACTGAAGCTTTCTTT. Translated: CASSGGRDTEAFF.

The chain is built from TRBV5-1 and TRBJ2-2; D is possibly TRBD1 (5 bases). V was cut by 0 bases and J by 1 base, with 7 bases left in between. The germline gives CDR1 SGHRS, CDR2 YFSETQ. This CDR3 comprises 15 residues. CDR3 DNA sequence: TGCGCCAGCAGCTTGGTAGGGGTGAACACCGGGGAGCTGTTTTTT. Residues: CASSLVGVNTGELFF.

This clonotype rates as medium-sized. The V gene is TRBV11-3, the J gene TRBJ2-3; no clear D. The ends were cut back, 1 base at V and 0 bases at J, with 14 bases in the middle. Germline V gene sequence: CDR1 SGHNT, CDR2 YENEEA. This CDR3 is built from 17 residues. The CDR3 spells CASSLVWPHPSTDTQYF. The CDR3 DNA reads TGTGCCAGCAGCTTAGTGTGGCCTCACCCTAGCACAGATACGCAGTATTTT.

This chain connects TRBV5-1 to TRBJ1-1, with D perhaps matching TRBD1 (5 bases). The CDR3 length is 15 residues. V dropped 0 bases and J dropped 1 base, with 10 bases sitting between them. From germline, CDR1 is SGHRS and CDR2 YFSETQ. This CDR3 reads CASSLDTTGNTEAFF. The CDR3 bases are TGCGCCAGCAGCTTGGACACCACAGGGAACACTGAAGCTTTCTTT.

This clonotype was counted at least ten times. The CDR3, as DNA: TGTGCCAGCAGCCTACTCTTCAGGGAAATGAACACTGAAGCTTTCTTT. This codes for CASSLLFREMNTEAFF. The V gene is TRBV6-5, the J gene TRBJ1-1, with D maybe TRBD1 (5 bases). Between the trimmed V and J ends, which lost 6 bases and 0 bases, there was a span of 17 bases. Germline loops: CDR1 MNHEY, CDR2 SVGAGI. This CDR3 is built from 16 residues.

A word on this clonotype: This may be a read error: a much more frequent sequence differs by one nucleotide. The chain employs TRBV7-3 and TRBJ2-5; D gene unclear. Per germline, CDR1 SGHTA and CDR2 FQGTGA. This CDR3 comprises 13 residues. Trimming pared 4 bases from V and 3 bases from J, leaving 9 bases between. The CDR3 DNA reads as TGTGCCAGCAGCTCCACCTTTGAAGAGACCCAGTACTTC. Amino acid sequence: CASSSTFEETQYF.

This sequence joins TRBV9 and TRBJ2-1; D not resolved. CDR3 length: 14 amino acids. Trimming left V 4 bases short and J 2 bases short, with 10 bases between. From germline, CDR1 is SGDLS and CDR2 YYNGEE. CDR3 protein: CASSISPTYNEQFF. CDR3 DNA sequence: TGTGCCAGCAGCATTAGTCCGACCTACAATGAGCAGTTCTTC.

This clonotype was seen a handful of times. A read error may explain this, as a much larger clone is one base away. The chain uses TRBV7-2 and TRBJ1-5; D possibly corresponds to TRBD1 (6 bases). Germline V lookup: CDR1 SGHTA, CDR2 FQGNSA. The CDR3 has 13 residues. V lost 5 bases to trimming and J lost 7 bases, with 12 bases between them. The chain's CDR3 is CASSDRRGQPQHF. CDR3 sequence (DNA): TGTGCCAGCAGCGACAGGAGAGGGCAGCCCCAGCATTTT.

As for this clonotype: This may stem from a read error, because a much larger clone lies one nucleotide away. J is TRBJ1-2 and V is TRBV6-1; 8 bases align to TRBD1. The germline V gene encodes CDR1 MNHNS and CDR2 SASEGT. The CDR3 has 16 amino acids. The DNA of the CDR3 is TGTGCCAACAGTGAACCCGGACAGGGACGGGACTATGGCTACACCTTC. Its protein is CANSEPGQGRDYGYTF.

The chain joins TRBV20-1 to TRBJ2-1, with a tentative D call TRBD1 (5 bases). Germline V lookup: CDR1 DFQATT, CDR2 SNEGSKA (reference sequence). The CDR3 contains 12 residues. The V end lost 2 bases, the J end lost 10 bases, and 12 bases lay between the germline ends. This CDR3 reads CSARTGGREQFF. DNA of the CDR3: TGCAGTGCTAGAACAGGCGGCAGGGAGCAGTTCTTC.

This clonotype is labeled medium-sized. The chain links TRBV20-1 to TRBJ2-1; the match to TRBD2 covers 7 bases. Germline V gene sequence: CDR1 DFQATT, CDR2 SNEGSKA (reference sequence). The junction had 4 bases not matched to a gene; V was cut back by 1 base and J by 10 bases. CDR3 length: 12 amino acids. Here the CDR3 reads CSARVGGREQFF. The CDR3 nucleotides are TGCAGTGCTAGAGTGGGCGGGAGAGAGCAGTTCTTC.

V is TRBV6-6 and J is TRBJ2-3; a weak D match, TRBD2 (5 bases). CDR3 size: 12 residues. V was shortened by 7 bases and J by 4 bases, with 9 bases between the two germline ends. CDR1 and CDR2 from the germline V gene are MNHNY and SVGAGI (reference sequence). The CDR3 sequence: CASTRDSDTQYF. The CDR3 region has the DNA TGTGCCAGCACCCGGGATTCAGATACGCAGTATTTT.

The chain links TRBV20-1 to TRBJ1-2; 8 nucleotides agree with TRBD1. CDR1 and CDR2 from the germline V gene are DFQATT and SNEGSKA (reference sequence). This CDR3 has 14 residues. The trim removed 6 bases at V and 4 bases at J, leaving 10 bases unmatched. The CDR3 loop is CSALLTGVRYGYTF. The CDR3 DNA is TGCAGTGCGCTCCTGACAGGGGTTCGCTATGGCTACACCTTC.

The rearrangement joins TRBV19 to TRBJ2-1, with 10 bases fitting TRBD2. This CDR3 spans 13 amino acids. In germline, CDR1 is LNHDA, CDR2 SQIVND (reference sequence). Trimming removed 10 bases from V and 5 bases from J; junction bases left unmatched: 5. CDR3 residues: CATWTSGDNEQFF. The CDR3 DNA reads TGTGCCACTTGGACTAGCGGTGACAATGAGCAGTTCTTC.

This clonotype is deemed medium-sized. This chain links TRBV7-2 with TRBJ2-5, with D hard to call. The CDR3 is 19 residues long. CDR1 is SGHTA and CDR2 is FQGNSA in the germline V gene. V was shortened by 5 bases and J by 3 bases, with 28 bases between the two germline ends. The CDR3 loop is CASSPRHLRTMVVKETQYF. DNA of the CDR3: TGTGCCAGCAGCCCGAGACACCTCCGTACCATGGTAGTCAAAGAGACCCAGTACTTC.

In regard to this clonotype: Since a much larger clone is just one base distant, this may be a read error. The rearrangement uses TRBV29-1 and TRBJ1-5; no clear D gene. The CDR3 is 13 amino acids. With 8 bases removed from V and 0 bases from J, the gap between germline ends came to 11 bases. CDR1 is SQVTM and CDR2 is ANQGSEA in the germline V gene. The CDR3 sequence: CSIPDHSNQPQHF. The CDR3 coding sequence is TGCAGCATTCCGGACCATAGCAATCAGCCCCAGCATTTT.

This clonotype was counted many times. This chain uses TRBV5-1 with TRBJ2-3; 9 bases line up with TRBD2. The CDR3 runs 16 residues. The germline V gene encodes CDR1 SGHRS and CDR2 YFSETQ. J gave up 4 bases and V 0 bases, and 6 bases lay outside the gene matches. The DNA of the CDR3 is TGCGCCAGCAGCTTGGAAATAGCGGGGGCGGCAGATACGCAGTATTTT. Its protein product is CASSLEIAGAADTQYF.